This T cell receptor (beta chain) was recorded in a study of cytomegalovirus exposure and HLA in healthy donors. Study results and caveats: TRBV6-2, TRBV6-3 and other indistinguishable V segments were excluded.

CDR3 length: 15 residues. The ends were cut back, 0 bases at V and 2 bases at J, with 10 bases in the middle. CDR1 and CDR2 from the germline V gene are MNHEY and SVGAGI. Comments on this clone: Its antigen is still unknown.

This PCR relied on a set of 60 Vbeta primers and 13 Jbeta primers. Some clones are missing from TCRdb's copy, which holds only in-frame ones; the method was immunoSEQ multiplex PCR. The data show hundreds of thousands of clones, with just under 70% seen just once and 2.6% held by the top ten. The material sequenced was PBMCs. The rearrangement links TRBV6-5 to TRBJ1-2; unclear D gene. The receptor's source is a man in his forties or fifties in good health and CMV-seropositive. In DNA form, the CDR3 reads TGTGCCAGCAGTTACTCTGGTGAGGGAAACTATGGCTACACCTTC. This encodes CASSYSGEGNYGYTF.